Below, 27 T cell receptor beta chains from the same sample are listed, as sequenced in a study of T cells in Graves' hyperthyroidism and ophthalmopathy. Amplification yielded TCR beta CDR3 regions, with RNA transcripts as the source. The TCR CDR3 was amplified in a first-round RT-PCR using the HTBI primer set. TCRdb itself ran the multiplex PCR reads through MiXCR, one entry per CDR3 protein. The profile covers over 700,000 distinct CDR3 sequences, with roughly 20% appearing a single time and over 15% taken by the ten largest. The sequencing input was blood. These receptors were collected from a woman aged 50 to 60 with Graves' hyperthyroidism that later progressed to Graves' ophthalmopathy.

This clonotype occurred many times. The chain links TRBV3-1 to TRBJ1-1; 7 bases agree with TRBD1. The CDR3 runs to 14 residues. J lost 3 bases, V lost 4 bases, and 5 bases had no gene match. From germline, CDR1 is LGHDT and CDR2 YNNKEL (reference sequence). The CDR3 DNA reads TGTGCCAGCAGCCGGCGACAGGGAGACACTGAAGCTTTCTTT. As protein: CASSRRQGDTEAFF.

This clonotype has a count of ten or more. This chain connects TRBV12-3 or TRBV12-4 to TRBJ2-5; maybe TRBD2 (5 bases). The CDR3 length is 17 residues. Between the trimmed V and J ends, which lost 4 bases and 5 bases, there was a span of 23 bases. As DNA, the CDR3 is TGTGCCAGCAGTTCTAGATCCGGGATCCCAGGCCAGGAGACCCAGTACTTC. Translation: CASSSRSGIPGQETQYF.

V and J are TRBV6-1 and TRBJ2-1, with a weak D call TRBD1 (6 bases). CDR1 is MNHNS, CDR2 SASEGT, per germline. The length of the CDR3 is 17 residues. V lost 6 bases to trimming and J lost 0 bases, with 18 bases between them. The CDR3 sequence: CASSPSIDRTSYNEQFF. CDR3 bases: TGTGCCAGCAGCCCTAGTATTGACAGGACCTCCTACAATGAGCAGTTCTTC.

This clonotype was seen ten or more times. The chain joins TRBV7-6 to TRBJ2-5; perhaps TRBD2 as D (7 bases). V dropped 8 bases and J dropped 0 bases, with 16 bases sitting between them. CDR3 length: 15 amino acids. Per germline, CDR1 SGHVS and CDR2 FNYEAQ. This CDR3 reads CASLRGAGYQETQYF. The CDR3 DNA reads as TGTGCCAGCTTACGGGGGGCTGGGTACCAAGAGACCCAGTACTTC.

This clonotype appeared a few times. This CDR3 is CASNTPGLAGAETQYF. CDR3 sequence (DNA): TGTGCCAGCAATACCCCGGGACTAGCGGGGGCAGAGACCCAGTACTTC. The J gene is TRBJ2-5, the V gene TRBV6-1; 14 bases are shared with TRBD2. After removal of 7 bases from V and 4 bases from J, the junction contained 8 bases not matched to a gene. CDR1 MNHNS and CDR2 SASEGT come from the germline V gene. The CDR3 loop spans 16 amino acids.

V gene TRBV10-1 combines with J gene TRBJ1-6; the match to TRBD1 covers 11 bases. The CDR3 runs to 16 residues. Trimming took 3 bases from V and 4 from J; bases not matched to a gene: 2. From germline, CDR1 is WNHNN and CDR2 SYGVQD (reference sequence). The CDR3 loop is CASSEGTGGYNSPLHF. CDR3 DNA sequence: TGCGCCAGCAGTGAAGGGACAGGGGGTTATAATTCACCCCTCCACTTT.

The CDR3 spells CASSQARQGSSPLHF. In DNA, the CDR3 is TGTGCCAGCAGCCAAGCGAGGCAGGGCAGTTCACCCCTCCACTTT. The chain employs TRBV4-2 and TRBJ1-6; maybe TRBD1 (5 bases). The germline V and J ends were trimmed by 1 base and 9 bases, with 13 bases remaining between them. The CDR3 is 15 amino acids. CDR1 is LGHNA, CDR2 YNFKEQ, per germline.

The rearrangement joins TRBV19 to TRBJ1-3, with D unresolved. This CDR3 has 18 amino acids. V gave up 3 bases and J gave up 1 base, with 19 bases separating them. CDR1 is LNHDA, CDR2 SQIVND, per germline (reference sequence). CDR3 residues: CASSISYSYNPSGNTIYF. In DNA form, the CDR3 reads TGTGCCAGTAGTATCTCCTACAGTTATAACCCTTCTGGAAACACCATATATTTT.

Many counts were recorded for this clonotype. This chain links TRBV9 with TRBJ2-5, with 7 positions matching TRBD2. The CDR3 loop spans 14 amino acids. Germline V gene lookup returns CDR1 SGDLS and CDR2 YYNGEE. The trim removed 0 bases at V and 5 bases at J, leaving 4 bases unmatched. CDR3 amino acids: CASSVGGGRETQYF. Here the CDR3 DNA reads TGTGCCAGCAGCGTAGGGGGGGGAAGGGAGACCCAGTACTTC.

This clonotype was counted at least ten times. The rearrangement uses TRBV11-2 and TRBJ1-1; 8 bases are shared with TRBD1. The V segment lost 2 bases and the J segment 1 base; nucleotides outside the gene matches: 9. Germline V gene sequence: CDR1 SGHAT, CDR2 FQNNGV. The CDR3 is made up of 17 amino acids. The CDR3 is CASSLLQGGVGNTEAFF. CDR3 sequence (DNA): TGTGCCAGCAGCTTACTACAGGGGGGTGTTGGGAACACTGAAGCTTTCTTT.

Ten or more counts support this clonotype. CDR3 sequence (DNA): TGTGCCAGCAGCTGGCTGGCGAGGGGAGAAGATACGCAGTATTTT. Translated: CASSWLARGEDTQYF. The genes are TRBV5-4 and TRBJ2-3; D possibly matches TRBD1 or TRBD2 (5 bases each). The CDR3 is made up of 15 amino acids. Germline V lookup: CDR1 SGHNT, CDR2 YYREEE (reference sequence). The germline V and J ends were trimmed by 3 bases and 5 bases, with 16 bases remaining between them.

The CDR3 here is CASGLAGQPMNYGYTF. The CDR3 nucleotides are TGTGCTAGTGGTTTGGCGGGACAGCCCATGAACTATGGCTACACCTTC. The chain combines TRBV12-5 with TRBJ1-2, with 7 bases lining up with TRBD1. This CDR3 has 16 amino acids. The germline V gene encodes CDR1 LGHNT and CDR2 FRNRAP. V lost 1 base and J lost 2; bases outside the gene matches: 7. The complete variable domain, with remaining parts taken from reference TRBV12-5 and TRBJ1-2, reads DARVTQTPRHKVTEMGQEVTMRCQPILGHNTVFWYRQTMMQGLELLAYFRNRAPLDDSGMPKDRFSAEMPDATLATLKIQPSEPRDSAVYFCASGLAGQPMNYGYTFGSGTRLTVV.

This clonotype was recorded at least ten times. V gene TRBV12-3 or TRBV12-4 combines with J gene TRBJ1-5; no clear D. The CDR3 length is 16 residues. Trimming took 2 bases from V and 7 from J, leaving 18 bases between them. CDR3: CASSLRGGRMDQPQHF. CDR3 in DNA: TGTGCCAGCAGTTTACGTGGAGGTCGTATGGACCAGCCCCAGCATTTT.

This clonotype came up many times. The chain is built from TRBV2 and TRBJ2-1; 8 bases align to TRBD1. Looked up from germline, CDR1 is SNHLY and CDR2 is FYNNEI. The CDR3 covers 14 residues. The V and J ends lost 8 bases and 3 bases, in that order; junction bases with no gene match: 6. CDR3 sequence reads: CASDRTGHYNEQFF. CDR3 sequence (DNA): TGTGCCAGCGATAGGACAGGGCACTACAATGAGCAGTTCTTC.

The chain combines TRBV12-3 or TRBV12-4 with TRBJ2-2; no firm D call. Trimming left V 3 bases short and J 2 bases short, with 7 bases between. This CDR3 region has 14 residues. CDR3 sequence reads: CASSFFQNTGELFF. CDR3 sequence (DNA): TGTGCCAGCAGTTTTTTTCAAAACACCGGGGAGCTGTTTTTT.

This clonotype was detected only once. A much bigger clone sits one base away, suggesting this may be a read error. V usage is TRBV6-2 or TRBV6-3 and J usage is TRBJ2-1, with 10 nucleotides matching TRBD2. The length of the CDR3 is 15 residues. CDR1 is MNHEY and CDR2 is SVGEGT in the germline V gene. After removal of 5 bases from V and 5 bases from J, the junction contained 6 bases not matched to a gene. The DNA for the CDR3 is TGTGCCAGCAGTGTGCTAGCGGGGGTAAACAATGAGCAGTTCTTC. Translated: CASSVLAGVNNEQFF.

The chain links TRBV25-1 to TRBJ1-4; 9 bases fit TRBD1. CDR3 length equals 14 residues. J was trimmed by 9 bases and V by 8 bases; bases with no gene match: 10. CDR1 MGHDK and CDR2 SYGVNS come from the germline V gene. The CDR3 spells CASEPGQGTQKLFF. As DNA, the CDR3 is TGTGCCAGCGAACCGGGACAGGGAACTCAAAAACTGTTTTTT.

The chain recombines TRBV7-9 with TRBJ1-2; TRBD1 is a possible D gene (5 bases). The CDR3 is made up of 12 amino acids. The germline V and J ends were trimmed by 3 bases and 8 bases, with 10 bases remaining between them. In germline, CDR1 is SEHNR, CDR2 FQNEAQ (reference sequence). CDR3: CASSFRGDGYTF. CDR3 DNA sequence: TGTGCCAGCAGCTTCCGGGGGGACGGCTACACCTTC.

In this sample, this clonotype turned up a few times. The V call is TRBV5-8, the J call TRBJ2-1; TRBD2 is a possible D gene (6 bases). CDR1 and CDR2 (germline): SGHTS, YDEGEE. Trimming stripped 3 bases from V and 5 bases from J, with 15 bases between. The CDR3 is 15 amino acids. CDR3 bases: TGTGCCAGCAGCTGGACGACTAGAGCGGACAATGAGCAGTTCTTC. This sequence encodes CASSWTTRADNEQFF.

The chain carries TRBV29-1 and TRBJ1-4; 7 bases map to TRBD1. Germline values: CDR1 SQVTM, CDR2 ANQGSEA. The V gene end was trimmed by 5 bases and the J gene end by 1 base; junction bases not matched to a gene: 4. CDR3 size: 14 residues. CDR3 sequence reads: CSVSPGGTNEKLFF. In DNA form, the CDR3 reads TGCAGCGTTTCCCCAGGGGGAACTAATGAAAAACTGTTTTTT.

This clonotype was observed at least ten times. This chain uses TRBV3-1 with TRBJ1-6, with TRBD1 matching 9 bases. Trimming cost V 3 bases and J 8 bases; bases outside gene matches: 5. Germline V gene lookup returns CDR1 LGHDT and CDR2 YNNKEL (reference sequence). The CDR3 loop spans 15 amino acids. The CDR3 region has the DNA TGTGCCAGCAGCCATCTCAGGACAGGGGATTCACCCCTCCACTTT. Its translation is CASSHLRTGDSPLHF.

This clonotype turned up a few times. This rearrangement joins TRBV27 to TRBJ1-5; D is perhaps TRBD1 (5 bases). CDR3 length equals 14 residues. Germline V CDR1 and CDR2: MNHEY, SMNVEV (reference sequence). Trimming took off 3 bases at V and 7 bases at J, with 13 bases between the two ends. CDR3 DNA: TGTGCCAGCAGTTTCCTAGGGGAGGAACAGCCCCAGCATTTT. Amino acid sequence: CASSFLGEEQPQHF.

The chain recombines TRBV9 with TRBJ2-3, with D perhaps assigned TRBD1 or TRBD2 (6 bases each). The CDR3 extends over 14 amino acids. The germline V gene has CDR1 SGDLS and CDR2 YYNGEE. Trimming removed 4 bases from V and 0 bases from J, with 9 bases in between. CDR3 DNA sequence: TGTGCCAGCAGCACAGGGACTAGCACAGATACGCAGTATTTT. Translated, it gives CASSTGTSTDTQYF.

The rearrangement links TRBV6-1 to TRBJ1-6; D is perhaps TRBD1 (6 bases). Trimming took 6 bases from V and 7 from J, leaving 19 bases between them. The CDR3 consists of 16 residues. Germline V gives CDR1 MNHNS, CDR2 SASEGT. CDR3 DNA: TGTGCCAGCAGCCGAACCAACAGGGAATGGAATTCACCCCTCCACTTT. Its translation is CASSRTNREWNSPLHF.

The sample holds a few counts of this clonotype. The CDR3 DNA follows: TGCAGTGCTAGAGCCCCAGTGGGCCATCCCGGGGAGCTGTTTTTT. Protein: CSARAPVGHPGELFF. This chain connects TRBV20-1 to TRBJ2-2; D gene uncertain. The germline V gene encodes CDR1 DFQATT and CDR2 SNEGSKA (reference sequence). V gave up 1 base and J gave up 6 bases, with 15 bases separating them. CDR3 length: 15 amino acids.

This clonotype was seen ten or more times. V usage is TRBV27 and J usage is TRBJ2-7; TRBD1 matches at 8 bases. V was pared by 5 bases and J by 2 bases, with 11 bases of the junction left unmatched. CDR1 and CDR2 (germline): MNHEY, SMNVEV (reference sequence). The CDR3 sequence is 16 residues long. The CDR3 spells CASSGATGDMTYEQYF. DNA for the CDR3: TGTGCCAGCAGTGGGGCGACAGGGGATATGACCTACGAGCAGTACTTC.

The chain has TRBV7-9 and TRBJ2-3; weak D call: TRBD1 (5 bases). The germline CDR1 and CDR2 sequences are SEHNR and FQNEAQ (reference sequence). This CDR3 has 13 residues. Deletions cut 5 bases from V and 4 bases from J, with 10 bases between. Here the CDR3 DNA reads TGTGCCAGCAGCCCGACAGAACCAGATACGCAGTATTTT. Amino acid sequence: CASSPTEPDTQYF.